Listed below are T cell receptor beta chains from one sample, sequenced in a study of T cells in pancreatic ductal adenocarcinoma. TCRdb's copy holds only in-frame clones and misses some; the assay was immunoSEQ multiplex PCR. The sample lists some 5,000 clones; approximately 90% were seen once. Sequenced sample: pancreatic tumor tissue. These receptors were obtained from a human donor with pancreatic ductal adenocarcinoma. Both conserved end residues are part of each CDR3. D genes are given only for firm matches. Clone size is given for some rows only: seen once, a few or many times, or a class if the clone is expanded.

clone_size j_call v_call d_call cdr3_aa cdr3_nt
NA TRBJ2-7 TRBV11-2 TRBD2 CASSPWGGNYEQYF TGTGCCAGCAGCCCTTGGGGGGGAAACTACGAGCAGTACTTC
NA TRBJ2-5 TRBV19 NA CASSIGGDNQYF TGTGCCAGTAGTATAGGTGGAGACAACCAGTACTTC
NA TRBJ2-1 TRBV6-6 TRBD1 CASSPTDREQFF TGTGCCAGCAGCCCGACGGACAGGGAGCAGTTCTTC
NA TRBJ2-5 TRBV4-2 TRBD2 CASSQDHGLAGGGQETQYF TGTGCCAGCAGCCAAGATCACGGACTAGCGGGGGGGGGCCAAGAGACCCAGTACTTC
NA TRBJ2-1 TRBV12-2 NA CASRTGPTGGNEQFF TGTGCAAGTCGCACCGGCCCGACAGGGGGCAATGAGCAGTTCTTC
once TRBJ1-1 TRBV7-9 NA CASSLGVGNTEAFF TGTGCCAGCAGCTTAGGTGTGGGGAACACTGAAGCTTTCTTT
NA TRBJ1-5 TRBV7-2 NA CASSQERGSHHPWHF TGCGCCAGCAGCCAAGAACGGGGGAGCCACCACCCGTGGCATTTT
NA TRBJ1-1 TRBV19 NA CASRLGPLNTEAFF TGTGCCAGTAGGCTGGGACCTCTGAACACTGAAGCTTTCTTT
NA TRBJ2-1 TRBV5-1 NA CASSWALANNEQFF TGCGCCAGCAGCTGGGCCCTAGCGAACAATGAGCAGTTCTTC
NA TRBJ1-3 TRBV5-6 NA CASSATVDAGNTIYF TGTGCCAGCAGCGCCACAGTAGATGCTGGAAACACCATATATTTT
NA TRBJ2-1 TRBV29-1 NA CSALANNEQFF TGCAGCGCCCTAGCTAACAATGAGCAGTTCTTC
NA TRBJ1-5 TRBV10-1 NA CASSANSNQPQHF TGCGCCAGCAGTGCGAATAGCAATCAGCCCCAGCATTTT
NA TRBJ2-2 TRBV9 NA CASSGTLAANTGELFF TGTGCCAGCAGCGGCACTTTAGCGGCGAACACCGGGGAGCTGTTTTTT
NA TRBJ2-1 TRBV9 NA CASSVDPDSQIYNEQFF TGTGCCAGCAGCGTAGACCCGGACTCCCAAATTTACAATGAGCAGTTCTTC
once TRBJ1-3 TRBV7-7 NA CASSLGQYTNTIYF TGTGCCAGCAGCTTAGGACAGTATACAAACACCATATATTTT
NA TRBJ1-6 TRBV19 NA CATAGRAYNSPLHF TGTGCCACCGCCGGGCGGGCGTATAATTCACCCCTCCACTTT
NA TRBJ2-5 TRBV7-9 TRBD2 CASSFLSGLAVETQYF TGTGCCAGCAGCTTTCTGTCAGGACTAGCGGTGGAGACCCAGTACTTC
NA TRBJ1-3 TRBV29-1 TRBD1 CSAQTGVSGNTIYF TGCAGCGCTCAGACAGGGGTCTCTGGAAACACCATATATTTT
NA TRBJ1-2 TRBV5-1 NA CASSLGPGARGYTF TGCGCCAGCAGCTTGGGGCCGGGGGCAAGGGGCTACACCTTC
NA TRBJ2-1 TRBV18 TRBD2 CASSPQGSRGGVGDEQFF TGTGCCAGCTCACCACAGGGCTCGCGCGGGGGTGTAGGGGATGAGCAGTTCTTC
NA TRBJ1-2 TRBV7-9 TRBD1 CASSFGQGGYGYTF TGTGCCAGCAGCTTCGGACAGGGCGGCTATGGCTACACCTTC
once TRBJ2-7 TRBV6-1 NA CASSESVLTYEQYF TGTGCCAGCAGTGAATCGGTACTCACCTACGAGCAGTACTTC
NA TRBJ1-2 TRBV15 NA CATSATNYGYTF TGTGCCACCAGCGCCACTAACTATGGCTACACCTTC
NA TRBJ1-2 TRBV19 NA CATRTLNYGYTF TGTGCCACCCGGACACTTAACTATGGCTACACCTTC
NA TRBJ2-1 TRBV7-9 NA CASSSGTSGNEQFF TGTGCCAGCAGCTCCGGGACCTCTGGAAATGAGCAGTTCTTC
NA TRBJ2-4 TRBV19 NA CASSIVSGGGNIQYF TGTGCCAGTAGTATAGTTTCAGGGGGAGGTAACATTCAGTACTTC
NA TRBJ2-3 TRBV4-2 TRBD1 CASSQRDRGPSSTDTQYF TGTGCCAGCAGCCAAAGGGACAGGGGACCATCTAGCACAGATACGCAGTATTTT
NA TRBJ2-7 TRBV5-4 NA CASSQLRDTNYEQYF TGCGCCAGCAGCCAACTCCGGGACACCAACTACGAGCAGTACTTC
NA TRBJ2-2 TRBV28 TRBD2 CASHGSGSTLTGELFF TGTGCCAGCCACGGTAGCGGGAGTACTTTGACCGGGGAGCTGTTTTTT
NA TRBJ2-1 TRBV29-1 NA CSVVGRGGHNEQFF TGCAGCGTTGTAGGCAGGGGAGGGCACAATGAGCAGTTCTTC
once TRBJ2-7 TRBV7-2 TRBD2 CASSLGGGRVEGYEQYF TGTGCCAGCAGCTTAGGAGGCGGGAGAGTCGAGGGATACGAGCAGTACTTC
NA TRBJ1-1 TRBV4-2 NA CASLDPGGGGTEAFF TGTGCCAGCCTCGACCCAGGAGGAGGGGGCACTGAAGCTTTCTTT
NA TRBJ2-6 TRBV21-1 NA CASRPPGGQDNVLTF TGTGCCAGCAGACCTCCGGGGGGACAGGACAACGTCCTGACTTTC
NA TRBJ2-1 TRBV5-8 TRBD1 CASSLTGTGFNEQFF TGTGCCAGCAGCTTAACCGGGACAGGGTTCAATGAGCAGTTCTTC
NA TRBJ2-7 TRBV28 TRBD2 CASSETGLERYEQYF TGTGCCAGCAGTGAAACGGGACTAGAGAGGTACGAGCAGTACTTC
NA TRBJ2-7 TRBV5-1 TRBD1 CASSLGGDRQGEQYF TGCGCCAGCAGCTTGGGGGGGGACAGGCAAGGCGAGCAGTACTTC
NA TRBJ2-3 TRBV7-7 NA CASSFYEDGTQYF TGTGCCAGCAGCTTCTATGAGGATGGTACGCAGTATTTT
NA TRBJ2-5 TRBV1 NA CTSSQKMRGGSNETQYF TGCACCAGCAGCCAAAAGATGCGGGGGGGCTCGAATGAGACCCAGTACTTC
NA TRBJ2-5 TRBV30 NA CAWSVAKTQYF TGTGCCTGGAGTGTGGCGAAGACCCAGTACTTC
NA TRBJ2-3 TRBV5-6 TRBD2 CASSLRLAGGPTDTQYF TGTGCCAGCAGCTTGAGACTAGCGGGGGGCCCCACAGATACGCAGTATTTT
once TRBJ2-6 TRBV6-1 NA CASSRSHSGANVLTF TGTGCCAGCAGCCGAAGTCACTCTGGGGCCAACGTCCTGACTTTC
NA TRBJ1-1 TRBV5-1 NA CASSLGSAGNTEAFF TGCGCCAGCAGCTTGGGGAGTGCTGGGAACACTGAAGCTTTCTTT
NA TRBJ2-1 TRBV5-4 TRBD2 CASSYRTSGRADEQFF TGTGCCAGCAGCTATAGGACTAGCGGGAGGGCAGATGAGCAGTTCTTC
NA TRBJ2-2 TRBV7-9 NA CASSWPGELFF TGTGCCAGCAGCTGGCCGGGGGAGCTGTTTTTT
NA TRBJ2-5 TRBV6-5 NA CASSYAGTLRETQYF TGTGCCAGCAGTTACGCCGGGACTCTCCGAGAGACCCAGTACTTC
once TRBJ2-1 TRBV15 NA CATSSRSEVQFF TGTGCCACCAGCAGTAGATCCGAAGTGCAGTTCTTC
NA TRBJ2-4 TRBV4-1 NA CASSQVGTVGNIQYF TGCGCCAGCAGCCAAGTCGGAACCGTGGGAAACATTCAGTACTTC
once TRBJ2-3 TRBV19 NA CASSIGDSGTDTQYF TGTGCCAGTAGTATAGGGGACTCGGGCACAGATACGCAGTATTTT
NA TRBJ2-3 TRBV18 NA CASSALGTDTQYF TGTGCCAGCTCCGCACTTGGCACAGATACGCAGTATTTT
NA TRBJ1-5 TRBV5-8 NA CASSFGRNQPQHF TGTGCCAGCAGCTTCGGTCGCAATCAGCCCCAGCATTTT
NA TRBJ2-3 TRBV5-5 TRBD2 CASSLTQLAGADTQYF TGTGCCAGCAGCTTAACCCAACTAGCGGGAGCAGATACGCAGTATTTT
NA TRBJ2-6 TRBV9 NA CASGHHLVSGANVLTF TGTGCCAGCGGACACCACCTTGTCTCTGGGGCCAACGTCCTGACTTTC
NA TRBJ1-5 TRBV18 TRBD1 CASSPRGTGNNQPQHF TGTGCCAGCTCACCAAGGGGGACAGGGAATAATCAGCCCCAGCATTTT
few TRBJ1-1 TRBV27 NA CASSLGGREAFF TGTGCCAGCAGTTTAGGGGGCCGCGAAGCTTTCTTT
NA TRBJ2-2 TRBV7-2 TRBD2 CASSLMLAGGAPTGELFF TGTGCCAGCAGCTTAATGTTAGCGGGAGGAGCCCCTACCGGGGAGCTGTTTTTT
NA TRBJ2-7 TRBV27 TRBD2 CASTSGRAYEQYF TGTGCCAGCACTAGCGGGAGGGCCTACGAGCAGTACTTC
NA TRBJ1-6 TRBV5-8 NA CASSLGPQGILHF TGTGCCAGCAGCTTGGGGCCACAGGGAATCCTCCACTTT
few TRBJ1-5 TRBV30 NA CAWSVQGDQPQHF TGTGCCTGGAGTGTACAAGGGGATCAGCCCCAGCATTTT
few TRBJ2-7 TRBV11-2 NA CASISLGEQYF TGTGCCAGCATCTCACTGGGGGAGCAGTACTTC